Sequencing of this T cell receptor beta chain was carried out in a study of blood T cell repertoires in COVID-19. On the study more broadly: Material from acute and convalescent COVID-19 was sourced from the United States, Italy and Spain.

In the source study's methods: Quantification of nucleated cells was approximated via reference gene primer amplification. The assay was immunoSEQ multiplex PCR, and TCRdb's table has in-frame clones only and misses some. D and trimming come from the DNA, and the V and J calls and clone size come from that table. There are roughly 150,000 clones in the sample; 75% to 85% occur only once, and 3.4% lies in the top ten. Participants had their cohort set by participant-reported clinical history. Two negative PCRs, clearance, or symptom resolution characterized the recovered Cohort 3 donors. CDR1 is SGHTA, CDR2 FQGNSA, per germline. With 4 bases clipped from V and 4 bases from J, the junction kept 3 bases outside the gene matches. The CDR3 spans 13 residues.

Sequenced: PBMCs or T cells enriched from blood (not recorded which). The clonotype comes from a woman aged 60-75 years who had recovered from COVID-19. The J gene is TRBJ1-2, the V gene TRBV7-2; 7 nucleotides align to TRBD1. CDR3 residues: CASSYRGLYGYTF. The CDR3 DNA sequence: TGTGCCAGCAGCTACAGGGGACTCTATGGCTACACCTTC.